This T cell receptor (beta chain) was found in a study of blood T cell repertoires in COVID-19. The CDR3 is made up of 15 amino acids. Trimming cost V 4 bases and J 6 bases; bases outside gene matches: 10. Germline V gene lookup returns CDR1 SNHLY and CDR2 FYNNEI. Produced via immunoSEQ multiplex PCR; TCRdb's table is partial and in-frame only. This sample has over 250,000 clones, with over 75% found just once. Clinical history reported by participants formed the basis on which cohorts were assigned. The specimen was PBMCs or T cells enriched from blood (not recorded which). The TCR sequence derives from a woman under 30 who had recovered from COVID-19. J is TRBJ2-7 and V is TRBV2, with 9 bases identical to TRBD2. The CDR3 is CASSGGLAGYTEQYF. CDR3 nucleotides: TGTGCCAGCAGTGGGGGGCTAGCGGGGTATACCGAGCAGTACTTC.